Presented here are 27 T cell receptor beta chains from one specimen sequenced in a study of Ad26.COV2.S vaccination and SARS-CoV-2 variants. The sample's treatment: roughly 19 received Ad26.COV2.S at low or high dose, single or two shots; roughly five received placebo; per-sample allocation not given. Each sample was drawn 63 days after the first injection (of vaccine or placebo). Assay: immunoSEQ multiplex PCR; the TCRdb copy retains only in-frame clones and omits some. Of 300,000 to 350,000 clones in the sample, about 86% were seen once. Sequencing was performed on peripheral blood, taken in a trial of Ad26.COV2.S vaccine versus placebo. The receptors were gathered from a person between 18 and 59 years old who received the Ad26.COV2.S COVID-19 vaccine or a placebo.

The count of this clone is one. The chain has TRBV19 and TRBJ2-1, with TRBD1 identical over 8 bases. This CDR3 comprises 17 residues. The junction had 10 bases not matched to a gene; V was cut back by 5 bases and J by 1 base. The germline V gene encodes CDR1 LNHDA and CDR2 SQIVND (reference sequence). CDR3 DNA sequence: TGTGCCAGTAGTGCTGACAGGGGCGTGGGGTCCTACAATGAGCAGTTCTTC. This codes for CASSADRGVGSYNEQFF.

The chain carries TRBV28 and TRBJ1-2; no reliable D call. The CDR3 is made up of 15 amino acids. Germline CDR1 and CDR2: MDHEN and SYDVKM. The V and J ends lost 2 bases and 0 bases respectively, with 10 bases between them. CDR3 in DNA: TGTGCCAGCAGTTTACACGTCAGATCTAACTATGGCTACACCTTC. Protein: CASSLHVRSNYGYTF.

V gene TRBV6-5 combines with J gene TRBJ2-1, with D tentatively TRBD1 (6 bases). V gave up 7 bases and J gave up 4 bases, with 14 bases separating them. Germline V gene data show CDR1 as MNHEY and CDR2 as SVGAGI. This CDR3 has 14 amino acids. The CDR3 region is CASNRPTGYNEQFF. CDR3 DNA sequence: TGTGCCAGCAACAGACCGACAGGTTACAATGAGCAGTTCTTC.

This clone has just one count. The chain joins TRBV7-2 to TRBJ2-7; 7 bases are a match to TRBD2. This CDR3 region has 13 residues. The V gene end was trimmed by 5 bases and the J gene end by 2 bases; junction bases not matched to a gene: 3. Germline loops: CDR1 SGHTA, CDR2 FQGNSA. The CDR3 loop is CASSRDYPYEQYF. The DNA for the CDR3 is TGTGCCAGCAGCCGGGACTACCCCTACGAGCAGTACTTC. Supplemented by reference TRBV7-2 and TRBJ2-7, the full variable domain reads GAGVSQSPSNKVTEKGKDVELRCDPISGHTALYWYRQSLGQGLEFLIYFQGNSAPDKSGLPSDRFSAERTGGSVSTLTIQRTQQEDSAVYLCASSRDYPYEQYFGPGTRLTVT.

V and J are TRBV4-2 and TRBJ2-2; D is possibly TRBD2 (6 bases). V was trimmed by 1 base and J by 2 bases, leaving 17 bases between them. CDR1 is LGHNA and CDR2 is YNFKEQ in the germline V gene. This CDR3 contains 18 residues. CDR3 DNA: TGTGCCAGCAGCCAAGGGCCCGGGCGGGGCGACAACACCGGGGAGCTGTTTTTT. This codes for CASSQGPGRGDNTGELFF.

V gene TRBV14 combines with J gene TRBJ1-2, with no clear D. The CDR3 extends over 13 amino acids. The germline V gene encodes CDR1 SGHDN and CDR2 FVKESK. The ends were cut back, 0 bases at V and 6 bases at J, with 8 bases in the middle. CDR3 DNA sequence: TGTGCCAGCAGCCAAGAGTGGGAGAATGGCTACACCTTC. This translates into CASSQEWENGYTF.

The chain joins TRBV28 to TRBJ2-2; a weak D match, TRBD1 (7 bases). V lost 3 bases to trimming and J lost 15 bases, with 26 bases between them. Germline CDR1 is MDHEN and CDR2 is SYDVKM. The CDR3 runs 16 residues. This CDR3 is CASSFPTQTGRPDLFF. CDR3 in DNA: TGTGCCAGCAGTTTTCCCACCCAGACAGGGAGGCCGGATTTGTTTTTT.

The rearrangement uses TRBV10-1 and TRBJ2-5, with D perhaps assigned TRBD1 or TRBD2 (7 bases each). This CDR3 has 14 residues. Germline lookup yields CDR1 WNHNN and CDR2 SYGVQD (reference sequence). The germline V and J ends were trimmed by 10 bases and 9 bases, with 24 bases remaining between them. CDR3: CATSTSSPQGAQYF. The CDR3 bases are TGCGCCACCTCGACTAGCAGCCCGCAGGGGGCCCAGTACTTC.

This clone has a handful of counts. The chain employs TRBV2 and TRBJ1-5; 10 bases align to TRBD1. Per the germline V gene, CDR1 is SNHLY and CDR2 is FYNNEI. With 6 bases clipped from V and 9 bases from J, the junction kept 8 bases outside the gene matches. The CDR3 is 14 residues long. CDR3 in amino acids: CASRGTGVDSPQHF. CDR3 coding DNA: TGTGCCAGCAGGGGGACAGGGGTGGACTCGCCCCAGCATTTT.

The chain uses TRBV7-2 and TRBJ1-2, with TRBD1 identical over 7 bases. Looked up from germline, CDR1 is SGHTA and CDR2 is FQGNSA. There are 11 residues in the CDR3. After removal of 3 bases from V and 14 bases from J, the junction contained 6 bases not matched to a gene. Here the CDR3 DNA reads TGTGCCAGCAGCTTGACAGGGAGTAGGACCTTC. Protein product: CASSLTGSRTF.

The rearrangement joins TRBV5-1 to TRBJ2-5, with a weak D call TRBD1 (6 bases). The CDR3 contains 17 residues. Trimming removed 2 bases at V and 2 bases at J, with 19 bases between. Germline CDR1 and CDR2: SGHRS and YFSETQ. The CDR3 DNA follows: TGCGCCAGCAGCTTACCCTCTACCAGGGGAAATCAAGAGACCCAGTACTTC. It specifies CASSLPSTRGNQETQYF. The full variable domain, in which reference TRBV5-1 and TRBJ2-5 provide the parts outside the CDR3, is KAGVTQTPRYLIKTRGQQVTLSCSPISGHRSVSWYQQTPGQGLQFLFEYFSETQRNKGNFPGRFSGRQFSNSRSEMNVSTLELGDSALYLCASSLPSTRGNQETQYFGPGTRLLVL.

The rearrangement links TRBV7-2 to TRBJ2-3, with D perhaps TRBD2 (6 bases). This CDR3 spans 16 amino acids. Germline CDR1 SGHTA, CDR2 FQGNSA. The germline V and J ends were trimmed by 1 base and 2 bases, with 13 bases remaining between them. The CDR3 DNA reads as TGTGCCAGCAGCTTAGGGGTTAGCGGATCCACAGATACGCAGTATTTT. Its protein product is CASSLGVSGSTDTQYF.

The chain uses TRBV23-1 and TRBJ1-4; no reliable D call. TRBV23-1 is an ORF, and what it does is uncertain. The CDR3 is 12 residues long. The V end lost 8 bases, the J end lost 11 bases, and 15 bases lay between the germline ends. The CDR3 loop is CASLGSGGKLFF. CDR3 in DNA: TGCGCCAGCCTGGGTTCCGGTGGGAAACTGTTTTTT.

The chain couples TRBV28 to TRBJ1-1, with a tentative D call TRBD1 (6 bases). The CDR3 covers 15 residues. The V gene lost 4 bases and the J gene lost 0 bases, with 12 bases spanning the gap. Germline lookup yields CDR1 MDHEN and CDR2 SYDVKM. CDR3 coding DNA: TGTGCCAGCAGTTCTGGGGGCTCCGTGAACACTGAAGCTTTCTTT. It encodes CASSSGGSVNTEAFF.

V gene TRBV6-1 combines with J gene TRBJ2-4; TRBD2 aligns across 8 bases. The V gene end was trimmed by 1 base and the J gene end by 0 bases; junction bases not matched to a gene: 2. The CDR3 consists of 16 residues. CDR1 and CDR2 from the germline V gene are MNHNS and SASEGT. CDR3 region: CASSEGGGRAKNIQYF. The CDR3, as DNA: TGTGCCAGCAGTGAAGGCGGGGGGCGAGCCAAAAACATTCAGTACTTC.

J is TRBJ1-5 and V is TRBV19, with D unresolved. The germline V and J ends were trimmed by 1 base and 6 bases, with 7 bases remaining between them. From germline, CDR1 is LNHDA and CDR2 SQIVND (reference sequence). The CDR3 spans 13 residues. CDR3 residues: CASSIASSQPQHF. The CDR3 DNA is TGTGCCAGTAGTATAGCCTCGAGTCAGCCCCAGCATTTT. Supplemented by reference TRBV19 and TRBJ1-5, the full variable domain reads DGGITQSPKYLFRKEGQNVTLSCEQNLNHDAMYWYRQDPGQGLRLIYYSQIVNDFQKGDIAEGYSVSREKKESFPLTVTSAQKNPTAFYLCASSIASSQPQHFGDGTRLSIL.

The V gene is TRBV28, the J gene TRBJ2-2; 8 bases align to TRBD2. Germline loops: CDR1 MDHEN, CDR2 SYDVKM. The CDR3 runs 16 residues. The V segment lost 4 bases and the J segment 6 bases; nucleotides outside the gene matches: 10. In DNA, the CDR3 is TGTGCCAGCAGTTCCCGTAGCGGGATCCCTCCCGGGGAGCTGTTTTTT. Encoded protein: CASSSRSGIPPGELFF.

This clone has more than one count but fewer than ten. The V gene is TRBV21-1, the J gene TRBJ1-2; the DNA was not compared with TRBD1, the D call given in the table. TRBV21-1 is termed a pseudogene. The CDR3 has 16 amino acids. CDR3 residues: CASSNPPTGDRDGYTF. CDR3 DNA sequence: TGTGCCAGCAGCAATCCCCCGACAGGGGATAGGGATGGCTACACCTTC.

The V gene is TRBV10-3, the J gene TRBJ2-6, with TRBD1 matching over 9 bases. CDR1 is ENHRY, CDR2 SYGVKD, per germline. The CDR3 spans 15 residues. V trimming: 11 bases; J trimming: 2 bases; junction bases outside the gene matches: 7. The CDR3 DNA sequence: TGTGCCGCAACAGGGGGCGCCGCTGGGGCCAACGTCCTGACTTTC. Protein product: CAATGGAAGANVLTF.

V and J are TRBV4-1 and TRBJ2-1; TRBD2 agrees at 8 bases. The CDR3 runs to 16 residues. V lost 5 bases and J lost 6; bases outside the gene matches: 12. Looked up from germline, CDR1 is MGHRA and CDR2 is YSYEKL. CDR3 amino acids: CASSNGGGRFANEQFF. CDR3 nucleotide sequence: TGCGCCAGCAGCAATGGCGGGGGGCGCTTTGCCAATGAGCAGTTCTTC.

The CDR3 DNA is TGTGCCAGCAGCCCGGGATTTCCCAATGAGCAGTTCTTC. Its protein product is CASSPGFPNEQFF. The chain has TRBV11-2 and TRBJ2-1; D might be TRBD2 (5 bases). V was clipped by 5 bases and J by 6 bases, with 11 bases between them. The CDR3 covers 13 residues. The germline CDR1 and CDR2 sequences are SGHAT and FQNNGV.

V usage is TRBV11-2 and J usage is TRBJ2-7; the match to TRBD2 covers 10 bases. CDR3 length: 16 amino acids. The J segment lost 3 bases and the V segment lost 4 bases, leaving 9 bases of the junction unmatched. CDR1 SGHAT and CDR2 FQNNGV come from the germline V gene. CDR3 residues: CASSSTLAGSFYEQYF. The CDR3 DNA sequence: TGTGCCAGCAGCTCTACACTAGCGGGGTCCTTCTACGAGCAGTACTTC.

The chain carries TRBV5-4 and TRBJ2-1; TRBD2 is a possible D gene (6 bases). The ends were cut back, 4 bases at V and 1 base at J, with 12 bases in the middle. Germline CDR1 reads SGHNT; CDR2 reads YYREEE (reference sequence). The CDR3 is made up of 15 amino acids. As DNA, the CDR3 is TGTGCCAGCAGCCCCGGGAGTGGGTCCTACAATGAGCAGTTCTTC. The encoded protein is CASSPGSGSYNEQFF. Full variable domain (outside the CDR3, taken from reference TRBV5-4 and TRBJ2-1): ETGVTQSPTHLIKTRGQQVTLRCSSQSGHNTVSWYQQALGQGPQFIFQYYREEENGRGNFPPRFSGLQFPNYSSELNVNALELDDSALYLCASSPGSGSYNEQFFGPGTRLTVL.

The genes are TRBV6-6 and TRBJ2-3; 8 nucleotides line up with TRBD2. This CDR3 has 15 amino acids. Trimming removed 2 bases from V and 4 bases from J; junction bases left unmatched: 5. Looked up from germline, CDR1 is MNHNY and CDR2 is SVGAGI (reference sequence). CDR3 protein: CASSYTGGPPDTQYF. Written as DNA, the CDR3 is TGTGCCAGCAGTTACACGGGAGGGCCTCCAGATACGCAGTATTTT.

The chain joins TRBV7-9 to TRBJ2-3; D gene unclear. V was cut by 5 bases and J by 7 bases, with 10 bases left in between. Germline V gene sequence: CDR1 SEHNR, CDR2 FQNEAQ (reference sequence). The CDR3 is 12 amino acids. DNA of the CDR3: TGTGCCAGCAGCCTTCAAGAACATACGCAGTATTTT. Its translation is CASSLQEHTQYF.

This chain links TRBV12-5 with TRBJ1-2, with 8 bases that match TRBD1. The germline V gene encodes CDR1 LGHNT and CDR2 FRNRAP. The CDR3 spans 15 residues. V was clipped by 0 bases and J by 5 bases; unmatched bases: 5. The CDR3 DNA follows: TGTGCTAGTGGTTTGGTAACGGACAGGGATTATGGCTACACCTTC. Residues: CASGLVTDRDYGYTF.

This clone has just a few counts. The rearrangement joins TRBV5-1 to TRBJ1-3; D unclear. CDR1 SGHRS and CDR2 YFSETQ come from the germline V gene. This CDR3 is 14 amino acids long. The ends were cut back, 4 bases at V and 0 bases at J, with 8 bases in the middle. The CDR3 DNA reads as TGCGCCAGCAGCGATCGCATCTCTGGAAACACCATATATTTT. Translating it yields CASSDRISGNTIYF.